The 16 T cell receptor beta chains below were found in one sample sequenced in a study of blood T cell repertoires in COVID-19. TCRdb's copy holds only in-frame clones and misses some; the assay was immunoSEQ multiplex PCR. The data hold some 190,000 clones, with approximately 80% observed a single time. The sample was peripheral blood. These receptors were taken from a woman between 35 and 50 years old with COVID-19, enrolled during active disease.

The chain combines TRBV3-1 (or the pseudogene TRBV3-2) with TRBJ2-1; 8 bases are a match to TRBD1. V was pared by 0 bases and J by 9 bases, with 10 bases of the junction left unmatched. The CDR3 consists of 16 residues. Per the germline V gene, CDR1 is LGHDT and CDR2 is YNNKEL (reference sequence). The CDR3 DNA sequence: TGTGCCAGCAGCCAAGAAGGGACAGGCGTCCTTGGTGAGCAGTTCTTC. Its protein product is CASSQEGTGVLGEQFF.

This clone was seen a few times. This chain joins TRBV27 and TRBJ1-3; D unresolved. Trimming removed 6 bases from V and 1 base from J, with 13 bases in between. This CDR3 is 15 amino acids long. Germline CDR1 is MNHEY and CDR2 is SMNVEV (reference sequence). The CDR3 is CASRSPGSSGNTIYF. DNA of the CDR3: TGTGCCAGCAGATCCCCAGGCTCGTCTGGAAACACCATATATTTT.

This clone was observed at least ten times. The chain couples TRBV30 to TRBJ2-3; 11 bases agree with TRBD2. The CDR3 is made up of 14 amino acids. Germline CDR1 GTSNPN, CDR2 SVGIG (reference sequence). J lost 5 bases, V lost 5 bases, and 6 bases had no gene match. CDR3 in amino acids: CAWLAGGKVDTQYF. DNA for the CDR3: TGTGCCTGGTTAGCGGGGGGGAAGGTAGATACGCAGTATTTT.

CDR3 DNA sequence: TGTGCCAGCAGCTTAGTTTGGCTTAGCACAGATACGCAGTATTTT. Residues: CASSLVWLSTDTQYF. V and J are TRBV7-8 and TRBJ2-3; D unclear. Germline CDR1 SGHVS, CDR2 FQNEAQ. The germline V and J ends were trimmed by 1 base and 0 bases, with 8 bases remaining between them. The CDR3 covers 15 residues. The full variable domain, rest sourced from reference TRBV7-8 and TRBJ2-3, is GAGVSQSPRYKVAKRGQDVALRCDPISGHVSLFWYQQALGQGPEFLTYFQNEAQLDKSGLPSDRFFAERPEGSVSTLKIQRTQQEDSAVYLCASSLVWLSTDTQYFGPGTRLTVL.

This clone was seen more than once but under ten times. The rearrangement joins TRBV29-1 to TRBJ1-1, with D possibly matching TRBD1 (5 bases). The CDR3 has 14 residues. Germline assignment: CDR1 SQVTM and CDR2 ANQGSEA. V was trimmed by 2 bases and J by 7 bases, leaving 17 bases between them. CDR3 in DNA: TGCAGCGTTGAATCCCCAGGGTCGGGCAGTGAAGCTTTCTTT. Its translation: CSVESPGSGSEAFF.

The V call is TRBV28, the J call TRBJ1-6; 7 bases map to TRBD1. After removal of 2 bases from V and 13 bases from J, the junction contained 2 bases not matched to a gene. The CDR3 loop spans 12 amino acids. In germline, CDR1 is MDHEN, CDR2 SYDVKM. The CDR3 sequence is CASSLQGVPLHF. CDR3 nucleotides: TGTGCCAGCAGTTTACAGGGGGTTCCCCTCCACTTT.

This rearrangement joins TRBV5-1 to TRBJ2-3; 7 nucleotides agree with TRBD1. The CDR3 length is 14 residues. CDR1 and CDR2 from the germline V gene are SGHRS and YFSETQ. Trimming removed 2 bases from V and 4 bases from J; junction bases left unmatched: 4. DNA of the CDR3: TGCGCCAGCAGCTTAGGGACAGTCGCAGATACGCAGTATTTT. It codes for CASSLGTVADTQYF. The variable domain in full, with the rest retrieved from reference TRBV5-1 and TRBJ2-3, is KAGVTQTPRYLIKTRGQQVTLSCSPISGHRSVSWYQQTPGQGLQFLFEYFSETQRNKGNFPGRFSGRQFSNSRSEMNVSTLELGDSALYLCASSLGTVADTQYFGPGTRLTVL.

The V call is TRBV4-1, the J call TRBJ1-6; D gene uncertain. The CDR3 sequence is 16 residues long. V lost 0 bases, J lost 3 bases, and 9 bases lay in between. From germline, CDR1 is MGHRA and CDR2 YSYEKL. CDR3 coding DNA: TGCGCCAGCAGCCAAGATGCGGGGAACTATAATTCACCCCTCCACTTT. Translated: CASSQDAGNYNSPLHF.

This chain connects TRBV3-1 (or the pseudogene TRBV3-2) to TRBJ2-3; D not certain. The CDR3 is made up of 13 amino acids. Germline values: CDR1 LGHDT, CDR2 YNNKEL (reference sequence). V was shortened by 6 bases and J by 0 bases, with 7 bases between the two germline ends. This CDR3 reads CASRHASTDTQYF. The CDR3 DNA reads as TGTGCCAGCAGACACGCTAGCACAGATACGCAGTATTTT.

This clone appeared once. The CDR3, as DNA: TGCAGCGTTCTGCTAGCGGATTACAATGAGCAGTTCTTC. Translated: CSVLLADYNEQFF. The chain recombines TRBV29-1 with TRBJ2-1; 7 nucleotides match TRBD2. The J segment lost 4 bases and the V segment lost 5 bases, leaving 5 bases of the junction unmatched. The CDR3 loop spans 13 amino acids. The germline CDR1 and CDR2 sequences are SQVTM and ANQGSEA.

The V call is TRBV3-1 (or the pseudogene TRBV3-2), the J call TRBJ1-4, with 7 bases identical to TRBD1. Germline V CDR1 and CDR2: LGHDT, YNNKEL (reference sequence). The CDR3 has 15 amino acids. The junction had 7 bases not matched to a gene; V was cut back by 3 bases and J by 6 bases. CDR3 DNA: TGTGCCAGCAGCCAGACAGGGAGTTTGCATGAAAAACTGTTTTTT. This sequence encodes CASSQTGSLHEKLFF.

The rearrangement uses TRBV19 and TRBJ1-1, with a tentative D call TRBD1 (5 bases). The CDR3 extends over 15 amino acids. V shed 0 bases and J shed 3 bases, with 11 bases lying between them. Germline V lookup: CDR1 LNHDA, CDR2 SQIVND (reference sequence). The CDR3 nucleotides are TGTGCCAGTAGTATAGATGATGGACACGACACTGAAGCTTTCTTT. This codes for CASSIDDGHDTEAFF. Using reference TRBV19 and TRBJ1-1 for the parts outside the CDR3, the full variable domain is DGGITQSPKYLFRKEGQNVTLSCEQNLNHDAMYWYRQDPGQGLRLIYYSQIVNDFQKGDIAEGYSVSREKKESFPLTVTSAQKNPTAFYLCASSIDDGHDTEAFFGQGTRLTVV.

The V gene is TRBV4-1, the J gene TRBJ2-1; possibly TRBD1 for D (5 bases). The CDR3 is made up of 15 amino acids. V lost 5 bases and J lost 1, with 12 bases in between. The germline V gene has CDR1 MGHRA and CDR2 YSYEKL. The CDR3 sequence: CASSSSGSSYNEQFF. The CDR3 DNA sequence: TGCGCCAGCAGCTCATCAGGGTCATCCTACAATGAGCAGTTCTTC.

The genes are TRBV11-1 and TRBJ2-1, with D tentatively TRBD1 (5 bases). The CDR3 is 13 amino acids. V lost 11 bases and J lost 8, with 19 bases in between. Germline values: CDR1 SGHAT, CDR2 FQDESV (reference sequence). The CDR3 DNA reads TGTGCCGCCCGAGGCCAGGGTTCCCATGAGCAGTTCTTC. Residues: CAARGQGSHEQFF.

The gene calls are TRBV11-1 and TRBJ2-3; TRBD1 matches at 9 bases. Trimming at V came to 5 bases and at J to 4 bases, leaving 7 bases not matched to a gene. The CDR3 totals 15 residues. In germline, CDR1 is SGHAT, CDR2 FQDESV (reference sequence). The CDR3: CASSGTGSESDTQYF. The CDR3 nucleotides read TGTGCCAGCAGCGGGACAGGGTCGGAATCAGATACGCAGTATTTT.

The CDR3 spells CASSQIGDTEAFF. The CDR3 DNA reads as TGTGCCAGCAGCCAAATCGGGGACACTGAAGCTTTCTTT. J is TRBJ1-1 and V is TRBV3-1 (or the pseudogene TRBV3-2); D uncertain. The CDR3 extends over 13 amino acids. V was pared by 2 bases and J by 3 bases, with 7 bases between. The V gene's germline CDR1 is LGHDT and CDR2 YNNKEL (reference sequence).